This T cell receptor (beta chain) originates from a study of T-cell memory formation after mild COVID-19. The study, taken as a whole, reports: For contracting clones, CD4+ ones sat mainly in CM and EM, CD8+ in EMRA. Later expanders leaned toward CD4+, whereas clones contracting from day 15 to 85 were balanced CD4/CD8.

TCRdb re-analysed the 5' RACE reads in MiXCR, keeping a single row per CDR3 protein. The top ten hold less than 15% of the sample, which has 350,000 to 500,000 distinct CDR3 sequences, less than 25% seen once. A word on this clonotype: Its antigen is still unknown.

The CDR3 has 14 amino acids. Trimming removed 6 bases from V and 2 bases from J; junction bases left unmatched: 6. The material sequenced was PBMCs or a T cell subset sorted from them (not recorded which). The chain links TRBV12-3 or TRBV12-4 to TRBJ1-2; 7 nucleotides match TRBD1. The origin of this receptor is an adult woman who had mild COVID-19 (a few samples of this study predate the infection). Cell type and time point are not known. This chain's CDR3 is CASSWGTENYGYTF. CDR3 bases: TGTGCCAGCAGCTGGGGGACAGAAAACTATGGCTACACCTTC.